One and the same sample provided the 11 T cell receptor beta chains below, sequenced in a study of blood T cell repertoires in COVID-19. The repertoire was sequenced with immunoSEQ multiplex PCR; TCRdb's copy has only in-frame clones and lacks some. Among some 400,000 clones listed, 70% to 90% were seen once. Specimen: peripheral blood. These receptor sequences come from a woman in her twenties or thirties with COVID-19, enrolled during active disease.

The J gene is TRBJ2-3, the V gene TRBV30; 10 positions agree with TRBD1. Germline CDR1 reads GTSNPN; CDR2 reads SVGIG (reference sequence). The V and J ends lost 4 bases and 6 bases, in that order; junction bases with no gene match: 10. The CDR3 sequence is 15 residues long. The CDR3 loop reads CAWNPRDRGRDTQYF. CDR3 sequence (DNA): TGTGCCTGGAACCCCCGGGACAGGGGCCGGGATACGCAGTATTTT.

V and J are TRBV20-1 and TRBJ2-5; TRBD1 aligns across 9 bases. Germline assignment: CDR1 DFQATT and CDR2 SNEGSKA (reference sequence). The CDR3 loop spans 17 amino acids. The V gene end was trimmed by 3 bases and the J gene end by 1 base; junction bases not matched to a gene: 12. The CDR3 loop reads CSASDIVGTGLQETQYF. The CDR3 nucleotides read TGCAGTGCTAGTGACATTGTGGGGACAGGGCTCCAAGAGACCCAGTACTTC.

The genes are TRBV6-6 and TRBJ2-7; a weak D match, TRBD2 (6 bases). This CDR3 is built from 14 residues. Trimming took 5 bases from V and 6 from J, leaving 17 bases between them. From germline, CDR1 is MNHNY and CDR2 SVGAGI (reference sequence). CDR3 bases: TGTGCCAGCAGTACCGGGACTCGTGCCCTCGAGCAGTACTTC. Protein product: CASSTGTRALEQYF.

The rearrangement links TRBV28 to TRBJ1-1; no reliable D call. Germline V gene sequence: CDR1 MDHEN, CDR2 SYDVKM. The CDR3 totals 13 residues. Trimming left V 2 bases short and J 3 bases short, with 7 bases between. This CDR3 reads CASSLRGDTEAFF. The CDR3 nucleotides are TGTGCCAGCAGTTTACGAGGAGACACTGAAGCTTTCTTT.

This clone appeared a single time. The chain links TRBV2 to TRBJ1-1; unclear D gene. CDR1 SNHLY and CDR2 FYNNEI come from the germline V gene. Trimming shortened V by 6 bases and J by 0 bases, and 11 bases separated the two germline ends. This CDR3 has 14 residues. CDR3: CASRAEDMNTEAFF. DNA of the CDR3: TGTGCCAGCAGGGCGGAGGATATGAACACTGAAGCTTTCTTT.

This rearrangement joins TRBV9 to TRBJ1-3; 8 bases are shared with TRBD1. The CDR3 length is 13 residues. The germline gives CDR1 SGDLS, CDR2 YYNGEE. The CDR3 protein is CATGQGPGNTIYF. The CDR3 nucleotides are TGTGCTACCGGACAGGGACCGGGAAACACCATATATTTT. The whole variable domain, filled in from reference TRBV9 and TRBJ1-3, reads DSGVTQTPKHLITATGQRVTLRCSPRSGDLSVYWYQQSLDQGLQFLIQYYNGEERAKGNILERFSAQQFPDLHSELNLSSLELGDSALYFCATGQGPGNTIYFGEGSWLTVV.

This clone was seen a handful of times. The genes are TRBV20-1 and TRBJ1-1; 7 bases are a match to TRBD1. Germline lookup yields CDR1 DFQATT and CDR2 SNEGSKA (reference sequence). The CDR3 totals 11 residues. This chain's CDR3 is CRPGQPGEAFF. The CDR3 region has the DNA TGCAGACCGGGACAGCCGGGTGAAGCTTTCTTT.

J is TRBJ2-2 and V is TRBV5-1, with D hard to call. CDR1 is SGHRS and CDR2 is YFSETQ in the germline V gene. V lost 4 bases and J lost 2, with 9 bases in between. The CDR3 is 14 residues long. Here the CDR3 DNA reads TGCGCCAGCAGCAGGAGTCCTAACACCGGGGAGCTGTTTTTT. This sequence encodes CASSRSPNTGELFF.

The J gene is TRBJ1-6, the V gene TRBV9, with D possibly TRBD1 on 5 matching bases. The V gene's germline CDR1 is SGDLS and CDR2 YYNGEE. V lost 0 bases to trimming and J lost 13 bases, with 14 bases between them. The CDR3 consists of 14 residues. CDR3 nucleotide sequence: TGTGCCAGCAGCGTAGGACAGATCCGGTCGCCCCTCCACTTT. Protein sequence: CASSVGQIRSPLHF. The full variable domain, completed using reference TRBV9 and TRBJ1-6, is DSGVTQTPKHLITATGQRVTLRCSPRSGDLSVYWYQQSLDQGLQFLIQYYNGEERAKGNILERFSAQQFPDLHSELNLSSLELGDSALYFCASSVGQIRSPLHFGNGTRLTVT.

The chain has TRBV19 and TRBJ2-2; maybe TRBD1 (5 bases). Germline CDR1 reads LNHDA; CDR2 reads SQIVND (reference sequence). The germline V and J ends were trimmed by 3 bases and 6 bases, with 11 bases remaining between them. The CDR3 is 14 residues long. CDR3 sequence reads: CASSMPGHAGELFF. The DNA for the CDR3 is TGTGCCAGTAGTATGCCAGGGCACGCCGGGGAGCTGTTTTTT. Full variable domain (rest looked up from reference TRBV19 and TRBJ2-2): DGGITQSPKYLFRKEGQNVTLSCEQNLNHDAMYWYRQDPGQGLRLIYYSQIVNDFQKGDIAEGYSVSREKKESFPLTVTSAQKNPTAFYLCASSMPGHAGELFFGEGSRLTVL.

Here the CDR3 DNA reads TGTGCCATCAGTGTTGGGACAGGGGGAACTGAAGCTTTCTTT. It codes for CAISVGTGGTEAFF. The chain employs TRBV10-3 and TRBJ1-1, with TRBD1 matching over 11 bases. Unmatched junction bases numbered 3, after V lost 4 bases and J lost 5 bases. CDR1 ENHRY and CDR2 SYGVKD come from the germline V gene. The CDR3 covers 14 residues.